A selection of T cell receptor beta chains follows, all from one sample in a study of blood T cell repertoires in COVID-19. Method: immunoSEQ multiplex PCR; TCRdb's copy keeps in-frame clones and lacks some. The top ten hold 20% to 25% of the sample, which has about 61,000 clones, about nine tenths seen once. Sequenced sample: peripheral blood. The receptors derive from a woman in her fifties or sixties with active or convalescent COVID-19. Each CDR3 is given with its conserved first and last residue. Fields, in order: clone size, V gene, J gene, D gene, CDR3 protein, CDR3 DNA. The D gene is left open where the match is weak. Rows may omit the clone size; those that give it use once, few, many or a size class.

NA	TRBV27	TRBJ2-7	TRBD2	CASSLRGGVPREQYF	TGTGCCAGCAGTTTACGGGGAGGGGTTCCTAGGGAGCAGTACTTC
NA	TRBV7-2	TRBJ2-7	TRBD2	CASSLGTSGHYEQYF	TGTGCCAGCAGCTTAGGGACTAGCGGCCACTACGAGCAGTACTTC
NA	TRBV5-1	TRBJ2-5	TRBD1	CASSSSGTGRETQYF	TGCGCCAGCAGTTCCTCCGGGACAGGTCGGGAGACCCAGTACTTC
NA	TRBV7-8	TRBJ1-1	NA	CASSFRPGEGNTEAFF	TGTGCCAGCAGCTTTAGGCCGGGTGAGGGGAACACTGAAGCTTTCTTT
NA	TRBV7-9	TRBJ1-1	NA	CASSLGSGGQYTEAFF	TGTGCCAGCAGCTTAGGATCCGGGGGGCAGTACACTGAAGCTTTCTTT
NA	TRBV12-5	TRBJ2-1	NA	CASGLDREQFF	TGTGCTAGTGGTTTGGACAGGGAGCAGTTCTTC
NA	TRBV7-9	TRBJ2-6	NA	CASSFPLGSGANVLTF	TGTGCCAGCAGCTTTCCTCTAGGCTCTGGGGCCAACGTCCTGACTTTC
once	TRBV6-1	TRBJ2-3	NA	CASSDPWRGWSADTQYF	TGTGCCAGCAGTGACCCCTGGCGAGGGTGGAGCGCAGATACGCAGTATTTT
once	TRBV27	TRBJ2-2	NA	CASSWLAMTGELFF	TGTGCCAGCAGTTGGCTAGCGATGACCGGGGAGCTGTTTTTT
NA	TRBV11-2	TRBJ1-1	TRBD1	CASSWQGETEAFF	TGTGCCAGCAGCTGGCAGGGGGAGACTGAAGCTTTCTTT
NA	TRBV3-1/TRBV3-2	TRBJ2-7	NA	CASSQDQGTILYEQYF	TGTGCCAGCAGCCAAGATCAGGGGACTATCCTGTACGAGCAGTACTTC